This T cell receptor beta chain was profiled in a study of response to subunit inactivated influenza vaccine. TCRdb re-called the RT-PCR reads through MiXCR, storing one row per CDR3 protein. The sample contains approximately 500,000 distinct CDR3 sequences, approximately 12% of which appear only once. Germline CDR1 and CDR2: DFQATT and SNEGSKA (reference sequence). The CDR3 runs to 12 residues. The sequencing used PBMCs from blood, collected more than 35 days after vaccination. The rearrangement links TRBV20-1 to TRBJ2-3; unclear D gene. Gene TRBJ1-5 matches the end of the DNA better, so the J call may be wrong. This receptor was obtained from a man in his forties or fifties who received an inactivated influenza vaccine. The CDR3 DNA is TGCAGTGCTAGAATCAGCACAGATACGCAGCATTTT. Amino acids: CSARISTDTQHF.